These 23 T cell receptor beta chains came from one sample sequenced in a study of blood T cell repertoires in COVID-19. Clones were read by immunoSEQ multiplex PCR, and TCRdb kept only the in-frame ones, dropping some. The sample lists 90,000 to 120,000 clones; more than 70% were seen once. The sequenced sample consisted of peripheral blood. The source of these receptors is a man aged 35 to 55 with active or convalescent COVID-19.

J is TRBJ2-3 and V is TRBV15; 7 nucleotides agree with TRBD1. Germline V gene data show CDR1 as LNHNV and CDR2 as YYDKDF (reference sequence). There are 16 residues in the CDR3. The junction had 8 bases not matched to a gene; V was cut back by 4 bases and J by 1 base. CDR3 sequence: CATSITGVGGTDTQYF. CDR3 nucleotides: TGTGCCACCAGCATAACAGGGGTGGGGGGCACAGATACGCAGTATTTT.

V usage is TRBV27 and J usage is TRBJ1-4; 9 nucleotides line up with TRBD1. Germline CDR1 reads MNHEY; CDR2 reads SMNVEV (reference sequence). The V segment lost 3 bases and the J segment 6 bases; nucleotides outside the gene matches: 5. The CDR3 spans 15 residues. CDR3 in DNA: TGTGCCAGCAGTTTCGGGGACAGGGTCGATGAAAAACTGTTTTTT. It specifies CASSFGDRVDEKLFF. Variable domain in full (rest from reference TRBV27 and TRBJ1-4): EAQVTQNPRYLITVTGKKLTVTCSQNMNHEYMSWYRQDPGLGLRQIYYSMNVEVTDKGDVPEGYKVSRKEKRNFPLILESPSPNQTSLYFCASSFGDRVDEKLFFGSGTQLSVL.

The CDR3 nucleotides are TGTGCCAGTAAAAGTCAGTATTCCGGGGAGCTGTTTTTT. Its translation: CASKSQYSGELFF. This chain connects TRBV19 to TRBJ2-2; D remains ambiguous. The germline V gene has CDR1 LNHDA and CDR2 SQIVND (reference sequence). The CDR3 is 13 amino acids. Trimming removed 7 bases at V and 6 bases at J, with 12 bases between. The entire variable domain, with the rest obtained from reference TRBV19 and TRBJ2-2, is as follows: DGGITQSPKYLFRKEGQNVTLSCEQNLNHDAMYWYRQDPGQGLRLIYYSQIVNDFQKGDIAEGYSVSREKKESFPLTVTSAQKNPTAFYLCASKSQYSGELFFGEGSRLTVL.

The V and J genes are TRBV6-5 and TRBJ2-3; D ambiguous. The V end lost 3 bases, the J end lost 10 bases, and 14 bases lay between the germline ends. CDR1 and CDR2 from the germline V gene are MNHEY and SVGAGI. The CDR3 length is 13 residues. This CDR3 is CASSYGGSVSQYF. CDR3 DNA: TGTGCCAGCAGTTATGGCGGTTCCGTATCGCAGTATTTT.

In this sample, this clone turned up once. The chain links TRBV4-3 to TRBJ2-1, with 7 bases that match TRBD2. Germline values: CDR1 LGHNA, CDR2 YSLEER. The V and J ends lost 0 bases and 6 bases, in that order; junction bases with no gene match: 14. The CDR3 covers 18 residues. The CDR3 DNA follows: TGCGCCAGCAGCCAAGATCCGAAGGGCGGGAGTACCCGCAATGAGCAGTTCTTC. It translates to CASSQDPKGGSTRNEQFF.

The gene calls are TRBV25-1 and TRBJ1-2; weak D call: TRBD1 (5 bases). The CDR3 sequence is 12 residues long. Trimming took 6 bases from V and 2 from J, leaving 7 bases between them. Germline CDR1 is MGHDK and CDR2 is SYGVNS. CDR3 protein: CASRAGNYGYTF. For the CDR3, the DNA is TGTGCCAGCAGGGCAGGGAACTATGGCTACACCTTC.

V and J are TRBV2 and TRBJ1-5, with D unclear. CDR1 is SNHLY and CDR2 is FYNNEI in the germline V gene. Trimming took off 11 bases at V and 3 bases at J, with 14 bases between the two ends. This CDR3 comprises 13 residues. This chain's CDR3 is CAGSYEANQPQHF. The CDR3 DNA follows: TGTGCCGGCTCTTACGAGGCCAATCAGCCCCAGCATTTT. Complete variable domain (other parts from reference TRBV2 and TRBJ1-5): EPEVTQTPSHQVTQMGQEVILRCVPISNHLYFYWYRQILGQKVEFLVSFYNNEISEKSEIFDDQFSVERPDGSNFTLKIRSTKLEDSAMYFCAGSYEANQPQHFGDGTRLSIL.

The V call is TRBV28, the J call TRBJ1-2; D gene ambiguous. The CDR3 sequence is 16 residues long. Trimming shortened V by 3 bases and J by 6 bases, and 20 bases separated the two germline ends. The germline V gene has CDR1 MDHEN and CDR2 SYDVKM. For the CDR3, the DNA is TGTGCCAGCAGTTTGGCAACCCTCCTGCTTGTGGATGGCTACACCTTC. It is translated as CASSLATLLLVDGYTF.

The gene calls are TRBV15 and TRBJ2-1, with D maybe TRBD2 (6 bases). CDR3 length: 15 amino acids. Trimming pared 5 bases from V and 8 bases from J, leaving 19 bases between. Germline loops: CDR1 LNHNV, CDR2 YYDKDF (reference sequence). CDR3 DNA sequence: TGTGCCACCAGCGATACCGGACTAAGCGGGTATGAGCAGTTCTTC. This encodes CATSDTGLSGYEQFF.

This CDR3 is CASSQLDEQYF. CDR3 nucleotides: TGTGCCAGCAGTCAACTAGATGAGCAGTACTTC. The V gene is TRBV6-6, the J gene TRBJ2-7, with D tentatively TRBD2 (5 bases). The V end was cut by 5 bases, the J end by 7 bases, with 9 bases between. CDR3 length: 11 amino acids. Germline V gene data show CDR1 as MNHNY and CDR2 as SVGAGI (reference sequence).

This rearrangement joins TRBV4-3 to TRBJ2-1; 8 bases are shared with TRBD2. The CDR3 is made up of 16 amino acids. Germline lookup yields CDR1 LGHNA and CDR2 YSLEER. The junction had 10 bases not matched to a gene; V was cut back by 4 bases and J by 5 bases. Here the CDR3 reads CASSPLAAGVHNEQFF. CDR3 sequence (DNA): TGCGCCAGCAGCCCCTTGGCAGCGGGAGTACACAATGAGCAGTTCTTC.

V and J are TRBV28 and TRBJ2-2; 7 positions match TRBD1. The germline CDR1 and CDR2 sequences are MDHEN and SYDVKM. With V trimmed by 2 bases and J by 4 bases, 7 bases remained unmatched. This CDR3 is built from 16 residues. The CDR3 reads CASSLGQGVSTGELFF. CDR3 DNA: TGTGCCAGCAGTTTAGGGCAGGGGGTGAGCACCGGGGAGCTGTTTTTT. Looking up the rest from reference TRBV28 and TRBJ2-2 gives the full variable domain: DVKVTQSSRYLVKRTGEKVFLECVQDMDHENMFWYRQDPGLGLRLIYFSYDVKMKEKGDIPEGYSVSREKKERFSLILESASTNQTSMYLCASSLGQGVSTGELFFGEGSRLTVL.

V usage is TRBV19 and J usage is TRBJ1-4; D not certain. V lost 2 bases and J 14 bases, leaving 18 bases between the germline ends. The CDR3 has 14 amino acids. From germline, CDR1 is LNHDA and CDR2 SQIVND (reference sequence). DNA of the CDR3: TGTGCCAGTAGTATATCACGGACTAATGGAGGGCTGTTTTTT. Translating gives CASSISRTNGGLFF.

The V and J genes are TRBV5-1 and TRBJ2-7, with 7 bases matching TRBD1. The CDR3 extends over 14 amino acids. Germline-derived CDR1 and CDR2 are SGHRS and YFSETQ. V lost 0 bases, J lost 7 bases, and 7 bases stayed unmatched. The chain's CDR3 is CASSLATGAGEQYF. CDR3 bases: TGCGCCAGCAGCTTGGCAACAGGGGCCGGGGAGCAGTACTTC.

This clone was seen just once. The V call is TRBV30, the J call TRBJ2-3; D is ambiguous. The CDR3 sequence is 12 residues long. The germline V gene encodes CDR1 GTSNPN and CDR2 SVGIG (reference sequence). V was shortened by 1 base and J by 6 bases, with 8 bases between the two germline ends. Here the CDR3 DNA reads TGTGCCTGGAGTGCATCGGTGGATACGCAGTATTTT. Its translation: CAWSASVDTQYF.

The chain combines TRBV6-5 with TRBJ2-3, with TRBD1 matching over 7 bases. V shed 6 bases and J 1 base; nucleotides not matched to a gene: 4. The CDR3 is made up of 14 amino acids. Germline CDR1 MNHEY, CDR2 SVGAGI. CDR3 region: CASSPGTGTDTQYF. CDR3 bases: TGTGCCAGCAGCCCCGGGACAGGCACAGATACGCAGTATTTT.

The chain joins TRBV18 to TRBJ2-5, with 8 positions matching TRBD1. The ends lost 3 bases at V and 7 bases at J; junction bases unmatched: 13. Germline V gives CDR1 KGHSH, CDR2 LQKENI. The CDR3 consists of 16 residues. The CDR3 is CASSPPNPGQVGTQYF. The CDR3 nucleotides read TGTGCCAGCTCACCCCCAAATCCGGGACAGGTGGGGACCCAGTACTTC.

V usage is TRBV7-9 and J usage is TRBJ1-1; D gene uncertain. The germline V gene encodes CDR1 SEHNR and CDR2 FQNEAQ (reference sequence). This CDR3 is built from 12 residues. V lost 5 bases to trimming and J lost 6 bases, with 10 bases between them. CDR3 DNA sequence: TGTGCCAGCAGCCGGAGCCGTCCTGAAGCTTTCTTT. Amino acid sequence: CASSRSRPEAFF.

The rearrangement links TRBV28 to TRBJ2-6; 7 positions match TRBD1. Germline V gives CDR1 MDHEN, CDR2 SYDVKM. The V segment lost 8 bases and the J segment 2 bases; nucleotides outside the gene matches: 6. The CDR3 spans 15 residues. CDR3 in amino acids: CASEGARAGANVLTF. CDR3 coding DNA: TGTGCCAGCGAGGGGGCTAGGGCTGGGGCCAACGTCCTGACTTTC.

This clone is a singleton in its sample. The chain links TRBV30 to TRBJ2-7, with a possible D match to TRBD2 (7 bases). V was pared by 6 bases and J by 2 bases, with 17 bases between. The CDR3 consists of 14 residues. Germline-derived CDR1 and CDR2 are GTSNPN and SVGIG (reference sequence). CDR3 sequence reads: CACGSWRGPYEQYF. As DNA, the CDR3 is TGTGCCTGTGGTAGTTGGCGGGGGCCCTACGAGCAGTACTTC.

The chain carries TRBV7-9 and TRBJ2-5; 11 positions match TRBD2. V lost 6 bases and J lost 1; bases outside the gene matches: 13. There are 18 residues in the CDR3. Germline-derived CDR1 and CDR2 are SEHNR and FQNEAQ (reference sequence). The CDR3 here is CASSYHYPGLAVQETQYF. CDR3 bases: TGTGCCAGCAGTTACCATTATCCGGGACTAGCGGTCCAAGAGACCCAGTACTTC.

The chain links TRBV7-9 to TRBJ2-5, with unresolved D. The germline V gene encodes CDR1 SEHNR and CDR2 FQNEAQ (reference sequence). CDR3 size: 15 residues. Trimming took off 2 bases at V and 5 bases at J, with 15 bases between the two ends. The CDR3 DNA is TGTGCCAGCAGCTTATCGGCCTCAGGTTTGGAGACCCAGTACTTC. This translates into CASSLSASGLETQYF. Supplemented by reference TRBV7-9 and TRBJ2-5, the full variable domain reads DTGVSQNPRHKITKRGQNVTFRCDPISEHNRLYWYRQTLGQGPEFLTYFQNEAQLEKSRLLSDRFSAERPKGSFSTLEIQRTEQGDSAMYLCASSLSASGLETQYFGPGTRLLVL.

This clone has a single count. The chain combines TRBV28 with TRBJ2-1, with 9 bases matching TRBD1. This CDR3 is built from 16 residues. The ends lost 6 bases at V and 2 bases at J; junction bases unmatched: 8. Germline V gene data show CDR1 as MDHEN and CDR2 as SYDVKM. CDR3 sequence reads: CASSELQGAPYNEQFF. The CDR3 coding sequence is TGTGCCAGCAGCGAACTACAGGGGGCCCCCTACAATGAGCAGTTCTTC.